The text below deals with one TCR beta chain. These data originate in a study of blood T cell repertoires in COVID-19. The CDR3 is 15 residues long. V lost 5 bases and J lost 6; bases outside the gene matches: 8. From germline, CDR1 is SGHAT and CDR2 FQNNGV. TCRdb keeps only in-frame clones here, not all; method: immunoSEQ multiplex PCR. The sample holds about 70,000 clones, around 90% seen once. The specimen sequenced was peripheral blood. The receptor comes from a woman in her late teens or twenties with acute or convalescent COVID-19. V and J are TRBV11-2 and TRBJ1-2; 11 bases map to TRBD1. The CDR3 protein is CASSDAGQGEDGYTF. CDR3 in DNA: TGTGCCAGCAGCGACGCGGGACAGGGGGAGGATGGCTACACCTTC.